This note documents a single TCR beta chain sequence. In the authors' methods: Counts of nucleated cells, estimated from reference gene primer amplification, were obtained. Using immunoSEQ multiplex PCR, the repertoire was profiled, and TCRdb retains in-frame clones only, with some absent. The DNA gave D and trimming, while V, J and clone size come from that table. The sample gives about 410,000 clones, roughly 90% of which show up once; less than 2% is in the top ten. Those enrolled in Seattle joined during active infection and were followed longitudinally afterward. V was shortened by 10 bases and J by 3 bases, with 13 bases between the two germline ends. This CDR3 spans 12 amino acids. Germline V gene data show CDR1 as MNHNY and CDR2 as SVGAGI (reference sequence). This sample is drawn from a study of blood T cell repertoires in COVID-19. Study-level background: Samples of COVID-19 (acute and convalescent) were obtained from the United States, Italy and Spain. From T cells, B-cell-depleted T cells, or PBMCs came the material, which was cDNA or gDNA.

Sequencing input: peripheral blood. The receptor comes from a woman in her thirties or forties with COVID-19, enrolled during active disease. V usage is TRBV6-6 and J usage is TRBJ2-7; D ambiguous. As DNA, the CDR3 is TGTGCCAATTCTATTACCGGCTACGAGCAGTACTTC. It specifies CANSITGYEQYF.